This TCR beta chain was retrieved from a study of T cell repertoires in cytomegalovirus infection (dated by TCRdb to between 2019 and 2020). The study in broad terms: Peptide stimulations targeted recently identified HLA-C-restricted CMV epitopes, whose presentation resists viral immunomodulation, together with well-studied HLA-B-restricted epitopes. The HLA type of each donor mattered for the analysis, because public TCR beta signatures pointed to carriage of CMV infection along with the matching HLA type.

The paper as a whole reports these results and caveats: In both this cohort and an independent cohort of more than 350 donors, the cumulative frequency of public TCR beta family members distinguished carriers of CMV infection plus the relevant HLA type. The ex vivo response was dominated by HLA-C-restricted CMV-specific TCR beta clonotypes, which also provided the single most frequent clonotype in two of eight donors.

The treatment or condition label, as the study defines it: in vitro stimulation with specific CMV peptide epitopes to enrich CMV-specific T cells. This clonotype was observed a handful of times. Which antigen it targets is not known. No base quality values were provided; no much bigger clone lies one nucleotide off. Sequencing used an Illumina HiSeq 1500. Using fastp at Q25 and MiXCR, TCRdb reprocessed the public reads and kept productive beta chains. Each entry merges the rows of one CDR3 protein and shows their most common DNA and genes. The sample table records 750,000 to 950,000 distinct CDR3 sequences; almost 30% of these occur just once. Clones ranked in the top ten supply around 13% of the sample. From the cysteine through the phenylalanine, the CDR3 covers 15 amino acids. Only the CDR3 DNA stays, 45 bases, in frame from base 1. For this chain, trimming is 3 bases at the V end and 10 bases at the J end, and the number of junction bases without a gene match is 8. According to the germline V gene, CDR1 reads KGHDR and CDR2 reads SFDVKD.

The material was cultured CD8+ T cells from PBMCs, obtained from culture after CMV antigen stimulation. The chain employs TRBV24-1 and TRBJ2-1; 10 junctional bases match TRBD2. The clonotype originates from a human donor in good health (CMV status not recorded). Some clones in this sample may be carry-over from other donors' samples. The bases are TGTGCCACCAGTGATCCTAGCGGGGGCTTTGGGGAGCAGTTCTTC. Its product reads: CATSDPSGGFGEQFF.